The 19 T cell receptor beta chains below come from one sample, sequenced in a study of graft-versus-host responses after intestinal transplantation. Using immunoSEQ multiplex PCR, the repertoire was profiled, and TCRdb retains in-frame clones only, with some absent. The table records fewer than 25,000 clones, 80% to 90% of them present only once. The material sequenced was PBMCs, taken 463 days after intestinal transplant. Receptor source: a human patient who received an intestinal transplant, so some T cells may come from the graft donor.

The chain recombines TRBV29-1 with TRBJ2-7; D ambiguous. Germline V gene sequence: CDR1 SQVTM, CDR2 ANQGSEA. Trimming stripped 2 bases from V and 7 bases from J, with 9 bases between. CDR3 length: 11 amino acids. Here the CDR3 DNA reads TGCAGCGTTGAATATTTTCAGGAGCAGTACTTC. Amino acid sequence: CSVEYFQEQYF.

The V and J genes are TRBV30 and TRBJ2-3; 9 bases map to TRBD1. This CDR3 spans 13 amino acids. Germline V gene data show CDR1 as GTSNPN and CDR2 as SVGIG (reference sequence). Trimming removed 4 bases from V and 4 bases from J; junction bases left unmatched: 3. CDR3 protein: CAWTRQGADTQYF. In DNA form, the CDR3 reads TGTGCCTGGACCCGACAGGGGGCAGATACGCAGTATTTT. Combining the CDR3 with reference TRBV30 and TRBJ2-3 gives the whole variable domain SQTIHQWPATLVQPVGSPLSLECTVEGTSNPNLYWYRQAAGRGLQLLFYSVGIGQISSEVPQNLSASRPQDRQFILSSKKLLLSDSGFYLCAWTRQGADTQYFGPGTRLTVL.

This chain links TRBV6-5 with TRBJ2-3; D not resolved. The CDR3 loop spans 14 amino acids. CDR1 is MNHEY, CDR2 SVGAGI, per germline. The germline V and J ends were trimmed by 5 bases and 2 bases, with 11 bases remaining between them. The DNA for the CDR3 is TGTGCCAGCAGTCCATATGGTTTCACAGATACGCAGTATTTT. Its protein is CASSPYGFTDTQYF.

This chain uses TRBV29-1 with TRBJ1-2; 8 bases match TRBD1. Trimming cost V 4 bases and J 4 bases; bases outside gene matches: 5. Germline V gene lookup returns CDR1 SQVTM and CDR2 ANQGSEA. CDR3 length: 13 residues. The CDR3 coding sequence is TGCAGCGTTGGTCTTCAGGGGGCCTATGGCTACACCTTC. Translated, it gives CSVGLQGAYGYTF.

J is TRBJ2-5 and V is TRBV7-9; 7 nucleotides match TRBD2. The CDR3 has 11 amino acids. Germline lookup yields CDR1 SEHNR and CDR2 FQNEAQ (reference sequence). The chain's CDR3 is CSTGGQETQYF. The CDR3, as DNA: TGTTCCACGGGGGGTCAAGAGACCCAGTACTTC.

This clone was seen just once. This sequence joins TRBV15 and TRBJ2-1; D possibly corresponds to TRBD2 (6 bases). This CDR3 has 15 residues. Per the germline V gene, CDR1 is LNHNV and CDR2 is YYDKDF (reference sequence). Trimming removed 0 bases at V and 3 bases at J, with 9 bases between. The CDR3: CATSRDFSGYNEQFF. The CDR3 nucleotides read TGTGCCACCAGCAGAGATTTTAGCGGCTACAATGAGCAGTTCTTC. Based on the CDR3 plus reference TRBV15 and TRBJ2-1, the full variable domain is DAMVIQNPRYQVTQFGKPVTLSCSQTLNHNVMYWYQQKSSQAPKLLFHYYDKDFNNEADTPDNFQSRRPNTSFCFLDIRSPGLGDTAMYLCATSRDFSGYNEQFFGPGTRLTVL.

This chain links TRBV21-1 with TRBJ2-1; the listed D gene, TRBD2, was not tested against the DNA. TRBV21-1 is noted as a pseudogene. This CDR3 spans 17 amino acids. CDR3 protein: CASSKVVAGDSYNEQFF. In nucleotides, the CDR3 is TGTGCCAGCAGCAAAGTCGTTGCGGGAGACTCCTACAATGAGCAGTTCTTC.

The chain uses TRBV5-6 and TRBJ2-3; a weak D match, TRBD2 (6 bases). Trimming removed 4 bases at V and 2 bases at J, with 20 bases between. The CDR3 is 17 residues long. The V gene's germline CDR1 is SGHDT and CDR2 YYEEEE. Here the CDR3 DNA reads TGTGCCAGCAGCGCCCCCCCCCTTGGGCGGGACACAGATACGCAGTATTTT. Amino acid sequence: CASSAPPLGRDTDTQYF. The whole variable domain, filled in from reference TRBV5-6 and TRBJ2-3, reads DAGVTQSPTHLIKTRGQQVTLRCSPKSGHDTVSWYQQALGQGPQFIFQYYEEEERQRGNFPDRFSGHQFPNYSSELNVNALLLGDSALYLCASSAPPLGRDTDTQYFGPGTRLTVL.

V usage is TRBV14 and J usage is TRBJ1-2; 10 positions agree with TRBD1. Trimming removed 4 bases from V and 5 bases from J; junction bases left unmatched: 7. Germline V gene sequence: CDR1 SGHDN, CDR2 FVKESK. The CDR3 extends over 15 amino acids. The CDR3, as DNA: TGTGCCAGCAGCCTAGCCGGGACAGGGGTTTATGGCTACACCTTC. It yields the protein CASSLAGTGVYGYTF. Full variable domain (outside the CDR3, taken from reference TRBV14 and TRBJ1-2): EAGVTQFPSHSVIEKGQTVTLRCDPISGHDNLYWYRRVMGKEIKFLLHFVKESKQDESGMPNNRFLAERTGGTYSTLKVQPAELEDSGVYFCASSLAGTGVYGYTFGSGTRLTVV.

The rearrangement joins TRBV9 to TRBJ2-5, with D unclear. Germline lookup yields CDR1 SGDLS and CDR2 YYNGEE. Between the trimmed V and J ends, which lost 0 bases and 5 bases, there was a span of 11 bases. The CDR3 length is 14 residues. The CDR3 spells CASSVGSTSETQYF. CDR3 bases: TGTGCCAGCAGCGTAGGCAGTACCAGCGAGACCCAGTACTTC.

The chain recombines TRBV13 with TRBJ1-2, with 8 positions matching TRBD1. CDR3 length: 16 amino acids. CDR1 is PRHDT, CDR2 FYEKMQ, per germline (reference sequence). Trimming cost V 5 bases and J 5 bases; bases outside gene matches: 13. The CDR3 protein is CASSSRTGNKGYGYTF. The CDR3 DNA reads TGTGCCAGCAGCAGCCGGACAGGGAACAAAGGGTATGGCTACACCTTC. The complete variable domain, with remaining parts taken from reference TRBV13 and TRBJ1-2, reads AAGVIQSPRHLIKEKRETATLKCYPIPRHDTVYWYQQGPGQDPQFLISFYEKMQSDKGSIPDRFSAQQFSDYHSELNMSSLELGDSALYFCASSSRTGNKGYGYTFGSGTRLTVV.

Details on this clone: A junction boundary mismatches the germline segment, possibly from a read error. The chain joins TRBV9 to TRBJ2-7; D possibly uses TRBD1 or TRBD2 (5 bases each). In germline, CDR1 is SGDLS, CDR2 YYNGEE. This CDR3 contains 13 residues. CDR3 bases: TGTGCCAGCAGCGTAGAGGATGGGGGTGAGGCGGAGTTC. Protein product: CASSVEDGGEAEF.

The chain links TRBV12-5 to TRBJ2-7, with no clear D. V was trimmed by 7 bases and J by 0 bases, leaving 16 bases between them. Germline V gene lookup returns CDR1 LGHNT and CDR2 FRNRAP. CDR3 size: 15 residues. The CDR3 sequence: CASATLMGTSYEQYF. CDR3 DNA: TGTGCTAGTGCCACCCTAATGGGCACCTCCTACGAGCAGTACTTC.

The DNA for the CDR3 is TGTGCCTGGAGTCTAACGGGGGGCAGCAATCAGCCCCAGCATTTT. Translated: CAWSLTGGSNQPQHF. This chain connects TRBV30 to TRBJ1-5; D possibly corresponds to TRBD1 (6 bases). The CDR3 runs 15 residues. CDR1 is GTSNPN and CDR2 is SVGIG in the germline V gene (reference sequence). V dropped 2 bases and J dropped 1 base, with 12 bases sitting between them.

V usage is TRBV11-3 and J usage is TRBJ2-2; TRBD2 agrees at 7 bases. Germline CDR1 SGHNT, CDR2 YENEEA. Trimming took 1 base from V and 1 from J; bases not matched to a gene: 3. The CDR3 length is 16 residues. DNA of the CDR3: TGTGCCAGCAGCTTAGGGCTAGCGGAGAACACCGGGGAGCTGTTTTTT. It specifies CASSLGLAENTGELFF.

J is TRBJ1-4 and V is TRBV5-5, with D unresolved. This CDR3 comprises 15 residues. Trimming left V 1 base short and J 0 bases short, with 7 bases between. CDR1 is SGHKS, CDR2 YYEKEE, per germline (reference sequence). CDR3 residues: CASSLSVATNEKLFF. The DNA of the CDR3 is TGTGCCAGCAGCTTGTCAGTTGCAACTAATGAAAAACTGTTTTTT.

The genes are TRBV11-3 and TRBJ2-7, with 11 positions matching TRBD2. The V and J ends lost 1 base and 4 bases, in that order; junction bases with no gene match: 9. Germline loops: CDR1 SGHNT, CDR2 YENEEA. The CDR3 totals 17 residues. This CDR3 is CASSLAPTTSGGYEQYF. In DNA, the CDR3 is TGTGCCAGCAGCTTAGCTCCCACAACTAGCGGGGGATACGAGCAGTACTTC.

The chain uses TRBV10-1 and TRBJ2-5; 10 bases match TRBD1. The CDR3 is 20 amino acids. V shed 0 bases, J shed 1 base, and the junction held 14 bases outside the gene matches. The germline V gene has CDR1 WNHNN and CDR2 SYGVQD (reference sequence). DNA of the CDR3: TGCGCCAGCAGTGAGTCGCCCCCGGGACAGGGGCTGAGTAGCCAAGAGACCCAGTACTTC. Its translation: CASSESPPGQGLSSQETQYF.

This rearrangement joins TRBV10-1 to TRBJ2-1; 7 nucleotides line up with TRBD2. V lost 7 bases, J lost 5 bases, and 8 bases stayed unmatched. This CDR3 contains 14 residues. Germline V gene data show CDR1 as WNHNN and CDR2 as SYGVQD (reference sequence). The CDR3 coding sequence is TGCGCCAGCACAGGCCTAGCGGCAAACAATGAGCAGTTCTTC. This translates into CASTGLAANNEQFF.